These T cell receptor beta chains were read from a single sample in a study of T-cell reconstitution after alpha-beta-depleted transplantation in children. TCRdb ran MiXCR on the PCR reads and lists one entry per CDR3 protein. The sample lists 400,000 to 450,000 distinct CDR3 sequences; 43% were seen once. This specimen consisted of PBMCs, obtained before TCRalphabeta/CD19-depleted stem cell transplant. The receptors here all came from a girl aged 2-10 years with aplastic anemia, due to receive a stem cell transplant. The CDR3 runs from the conserved cysteine through the conserved F or W. A D gene is named only where the DNA matches it firmly. Where a row states a size, it is once, few, many or the class of an expanded clone; other rows omit it.

. | . | TRBJ2-3 | TRBV28 | CASSVGTRVSTDTQYF | TGTGCCAGCAGTGTTGGGACGAGGGTGAGCACAGATACGCAGTATTTT
TRBD1 | . | TRBJ1-2 | TRBV6-5 | CASSYSKFRTGRFDGYTF | TGTGCCAGCAGTTACTCGAAATTCAGGACAGGGCGATTTGATGGCTACACCTTC
. | . | TRBJ2-3 | TRBV29-1 | CSVSRDSSTDTQYF | TGCAGCGTAAGCCGGGACTCAAGCACAGATACGCAGTATTTT
. | . | TRBJ1-4 | TRBV5-5 | CASSFSGTATNEKLFF | TGTGCCAGCAGCTTCAGCGGGACGGCAACTAATGAAAAACTGTTTTTT
. | . | TRBJ2-3 | TRBV30 | CAWNSGRTDTQYF | TGTGCCTGGAACTCGGGCCGCACAGATACGCAGTATTTT
. | . | TRBJ2-1 | TRBV7-9 | CASSFVERNEQFF | TGTGCCAGCAGCTTCGTGGAGAGGAATGAGCAGTTCTTC
. | . | TRBJ2-7 | TRBV28 | CASSRRSSYEQYF | TGTGCCAGCAGCCGGCGGAGCTCCTACGAGCAGTACTTC
. | many | TRBJ2-3 | TRBV7-2 | CAIRQAADTQYF | TGTGCCATCAGACAGGCGGCAGATACGCAGTATTTT
. | . | TRBJ2-7 | TRBV2 | CASSALTYKSSYEQYF | TGTGCCAGCAGTGCCCTCACTTATAAGAGCTCCTACGAGCAGTACTTC
TRBD2 | . | TRBJ2-5 | TRBV12-3/TRBV12-4 | CASSPPREGETQYF | TGTGCCAGCAGCCCACCAAGGGAGGGGGAGACCCAGTACTTC
. | few | TRBJ1-2 | TRBV3-1 | CASSQVSGNGYTF | TGTGCCAGCAGCCAAGTCTCGGGTAATGGCTACACCTTC
TRBD1 | few | TRBJ2-7 | TRBV20-1 | CSAEERGPYEQYF | TGCAGTGCTGAGGAGAGGGGGCCCTACGAGCAGTACTTC
. | once | TRBJ2-3 | TRBV15 | CATSRDHLFTDTQYF | TGTGCCACCAGCAGAGATCATCTATTCACAGATACGCAGTATTTT
. | . | TRBJ2-1 | TRBV5-4 | CASSFNQKYNEQFF | TGTGCCAGCAGCTTTAACCAGAAATACAATGAGCAGTTCTTC
. | few | TRBJ2-1 | TRBV10-3 | CAITTRSNEQFF | TGTGCCATCACGACTAGGTCCAATGAGCAGTTCTTC
. | many | TRBJ2-7 | TRBV28 | CASSLGPLTVSYEQYF | TGTGCCAGCAGTTTAGGTCCCTTGACAGTCTCCTACGAGCAGTACTTC
TRBD1 | . | TRBJ1-2 | TRBV19 | CASSIPGQGNYGYTF | TGTGCCAGTAGTATTCCGGGACAGGGAAACTATGGCTACACCTTC
TRBD1 | . | TRBJ2-3 | TRBV27 | CASSLLQGADTQYF | TGTGCCAGCAGTTTACTCCAGGGGGCAGATACGCAGTATTTT
. | . | TRBJ1-6 | TRBV6-5 | CASSYGGAGNSPLHF | TGTGCCAGCAGTTACGGCGGGGCGGGAAATTCACCCCTCCACTTT
. | . | TRBJ2-7 | TRBV7-9 | CASGPGLLYEQYF | TGTGCCAGCGGCCCCGGGCTCCTCTACGAGCAGTACTTC
. | . | TRBJ2-1 | TRBV7-6 | CASSPGGGTTYNEQFF | TGTGCCAGCAGCCCAGGTGGCGGGACAACCTACAATGAGCAGTTCTTC
. | . | TRBJ2-7 | TRBV28 | CASRGKGSYEQYF | TGTGCCAGCAGGGGGAAGGGCTCCTACGAGCAGTACTTC
. | . | TRBJ2-1 | TRBV20-1 | CSAHPGLGEWSYNEQFF | TGCAGTGCCCATCCGGGCCTAGGGGAGTGGAGCTACAATGAGCAGTTCTTC